A selection of T cell receptor beta chains follows, all from one sample in a study of T cells after yellow fever vaccination. TCRdb called the 5' RACE reads again in MiXCR, with one record for every CDR3 protein. The table shows under 700,000 distinct CDR3 sequences, with roughly 17% occurring only once. Sequences were derived from PBMCs, sampled 4 to 6 days after the first yellow fever vaccination. Source of these receptors: a man aged 18 to 30 who received the YFV17D yellow fever vaccine. CDR3s include the opening cysteine and the closing phenylalanine or tryptophan. D genes are given only for firm matches. Some rows have no size entry. The others give once, few or many, or a class for an expanded clone.

clone size	J gene	V gene	D gene	CDR3 DNA	CDR3 protein
-	TRBJ2-4	TRBV20-1	-	TGCAGTGTCAAGGGCCACACCGCCAAAAACATTCAGTACTTC	CSVKGHTAKNIQYF
-	TRBJ2-2	TRBV4-2	-	TGTGCCAGCAGCCAATTGCTCTCTGGAACCGGGGAGCTGTTTTTT	CASSQLLSGTGELFF
-	TRBJ2-2	TRBV7-3	-	TGTGCCAGCAGCTCCCGGTCGGCCGGGGAGCTGTTTTTT	CASSSRSAGELFF
many	TRBJ2-2	TRBV6-1	-	TGTGCCAGCGTGGAGGGGAACACCGGGGAGCTGTTTTTT	CASVEGNTGELFF
few	TRBJ2-3	TRBV7-9	-	TGTGCCAGCAGCCCGCGGTCGGTTACGCAGTATTTT	CASSPRSVTQYF
few	TRBJ1-6	TRBV3-1	-	TGTGCCAGCAGCCAAGATCGGGAGGGAAGCTTCCACTTT	CASSQDREGSFHF
-	TRBJ2-5	TRBV14	-	TGTGCCAGCAGCCAATGGGAGGAGCACCAAGAGACCCAGTACTTC	CASSQWEEHQETQYF
-	TRBJ1-1	TRBV6-5	-	TGTGCCAGCAGTTACGGACGAGGGGGGAACACTGAAGCTTTCTTT	CASSYGRGGNTEAFF
few	TRBJ2-3	TRBV29-1	TRBD2	TGCAGCGTTGAGGGGACTAGCGGGGGGGGGTTGAAGCAGTATTTT	CSVEGTSGGGLKQYF
-	TRBJ2-3	TRBV7-2	-	TGTGCCAGCAGCCCCGACAAGTCTAGCACAGATACGCAGTATTTT	CASSPDKSSTDTQYF
-	TRBJ2-2	TRBV5-1	-	TGCGCCAGCAGCGTTAGGGCAGGGAGGACCGGGGAGCTGTTTTTT	CASSVRAGRTGELFF
few	TRBJ1-2	TRBV6-5	-	TGTGCCAGCAGTTACTCGAATAACTATGGCTACACCTTC	CASSYSNNYGYTF
few	TRBJ2-6	TRBV6-2/TRBV6-3	-	TGTGCCAGCAGTTCGGCCGACGGACCCAACGTCCTGACTTTC	CASSSADGPNVLTF
few	TRBJ2-5	TRBV14	-	TGTGCCAGCAGTGTCGGACAAAAAGAGACCCAGTACTTC	CASSVGQKETQYF
-	TRBJ2-7	TRBV7-9	-	TGTGCCAGCAGCTTAGTAGCAGACTACGAGCAGTACTTC	CASSLVADYEQYF
-	TRBJ2-3	TRBV4-2	TRBD1	TGTGCCAGCAGCCAAGGGGGACAGGGGGCCGGAGATACGCAGTATTTT	CASSQGGQGAGDTQYF
-	TRBJ2-3	TRBV9	-	TGTGCCAGCAGCGTCCCCCCATCGGGGTCTGGCACAGATACGCAGTATTTT	CASSVPPSGSGTDTQYF
many	TRBJ2-7	TRBV20-1	TRBD2	TGCAGTGCGAGCCTGACTAGCGGGGCCTCCTACGAGCAGTACTTC	CSASLTSGASYEQYF
few	TRBJ2-5	TRBV12-3/TRBV12-4	TRBD1	TGTGCCAGCAGCCACCTGGGACAGGGGGATCTGGAGACCCAGTACTTC	CASSHLGQGDLETQYF
-	TRBJ2-3	TRBV29-1	-	TGCAGCGTTAACCCTGGGGCCCTCACAGATACGCAGTATTTT	CSVNPGALTDTQYF
few	TRBJ2-1	TRBV4-3	TRBD2	TGCGCCAGCAGCCACCTCAGAGCGGGGGGGCCGGGTGAGCAGTTCTTC	CASSHLRAGGPGEQFF
many	TRBJ1-2	TRBV6-2/TRBV6-3	-	TGTGCCAGCAGTTCCGAAGCTAACTATGGCTACACCTTC	CASSSEANYGYTF
many	TRBJ2-5	TRBV12-3/TRBV12-4	-	TGTGCCAGCAGTTTCCCAGGGCAAGAGACCCAGTACTTC	CASSFPGQETQYF
-	TRBJ2-2	TRBV4-3	-	TGCGCCAGCAGCCAACGAGACAGTCAGTACACCGGGGAGCTGTTTTTT	CASSQRDSQYTGELFF
-	TRBJ2-6	TRBV12-3/TRBV12-4	TRBD1	TGTGCCAGCAGTCTGAGGACAGGGGCTGGGGCCAACGTCCTGACTTTC	CASSLRTGAGANVLTF
-	TRBJ1-4	TRBV6-1	-	TGTGCCAGCAGTGAAGCCGGACAGTCAACTAATGAAAAACTGTTTTTT	CASSEAGQSTNEKLFF
many	TRBJ2-5	TRBV5-1	-	TGCGCCAGCAGCTTGGGGCCGGAGGAGACCCAGTACTTC	CASSLGPEETQYF
many	TRBJ1-1	TRBV9	-	TGTGCCAGCAGTCGGCGGGACACTGAAGCTTTCTTT	CASSRRDTEAFF
few	TRBJ2-2	TRBV5-4	TRBD2	TGTGCCAGCAGCTTGTGGGGGGGAGTGACATGGAACACCGGGGAGCTGTTTTTT	CASSLWGGVTWNTGELFF
few	TRBJ2-7	TRBV13	TRBD1	TGTGCCAGCAGCCTCGGACAGGGGAAATACGAGCAGTACTTC	CASSLGQGKYEQYF
few	TRBJ2-3	TRBV7-9	-	TGTGCCAGCAGCTTAGTTGATAGCACAGATACGCAGTATTTT	CASSLVDSTDTQYF
few	TRBJ1-1	TRBV27	-	TGTGCCAGCAGTCCCCGAATGGGCACTGAAGCTTTCTTT	CASSPRMGTEAFF
few	TRBJ2-3	TRBV6-5	-	TGTGCCAGCAGTTACACTGGGACTGAGGGGGATACGCAGTATTTT	CASSYTGTEGDTQYF
-	TRBJ2-3	TRBV12-3/TRBV12-4	-	TGTGCCAGGAGTTCGGTGGGGCGTTCCCTACGCACAGATACGCAGTATTTT	CARSSVGRSLRTDTQYF
-	TRBJ1-5	TRBV3-1	-	TGTGCCAGCAGCCAAGATCTAGAGATTGGCAATCAGCCCCAGCATTTT	CASSQDLEIGNQPQHF
few	TRBJ1-2	TRBV18	TRBD1	TGTGCCAGCTCACCGTTTGGGACAGGGGACTATGGCTACACCTTC	CASSPFGTGDYGYTF
few	TRBJ1-1	TRBV5-4	TRBD1	TGTGCCAGCAGCTTGGTAGGGACAGCAACTGAAGCTTTCTTT	CASSLVGTATEAFF
-	TRBJ1-1	TRBV7-9	-	TGTGCCAGCAGCCAACAGGAATCGAACACTGAAGCTTTCTTT	CASSQQESNTEAFF
few	TRBJ1-1	TRBV29-1	TRBD1	TGCAGCGTAGACCCCGACAGGGGCAACACTGAAGCTTTCTTT	CSVDPDRGNTEAFF
-	TRBJ2-5	TRBV7-2	-	TGTGCCAGCAGTCAAAACCCGGACGGGAAGAGAGAGACCCAGTACTTC	CASSQNPDGKRETQYF
-	TRBJ2-7	TRBV9	-	TGTGCCAGCAGCGCAAAGATTACAGGGTTCGACGAGCAGTACTTC	CASSAKITGFDEQYF
few	TRBJ2-5	TRBV24-1	-	TGTGCCACCAGTGTTAACCTTACTTACAGGTTCGTGGAGACCCAGTACTTC	CATSVNLTYRFVETQYF
many	TRBJ2-1	TRBV29-1	-	TGCAGCGTTGAGTCCGGGGCCGGAGGGGAGTACAATGAGCAGTTCTTC	CSVESGAGGEYNEQFF
few	TRBJ1-2	TRBV12-3/TRBV12-4	TRBD1	TGTGCCAGCAGTCGGGGACAGGGGCAGGACTATGGCTACACCTTC	CASSRGQGQDYGYTF
-	TRBJ1-6	TRBV13	-	TGTGCCAGCAGCCTACAGAGATCCTATAATTCACCCCTCCACTTT	CASSLQRSYNSPLHF
-	TRBJ1-2	TRBV3-1	-	TGTGCCAGCAGCCAAGCGGAGGGAGGAGACTATGGCTACACCTTC	CASSQAEGGDYGYTF
-	TRBJ1-4	TRBV7-9	-	TGTGCCAGCAGCCGCGACATGGGGGGGCATGAAAAACTGTTTTTT	CASSRDMGGHEKLFF
-	TRBJ2-7	TRBV4-1	TRBD2	TGCGCCAGCAGCCAAGTCGCGGGGGGGAGCTCCTACGAGCAGTACTTC	CASSQVAGGSSYEQYF
few	TRBJ2-1	TRBV5-1	-	TGCGCCAGCAGCTTCATTCACAGGGTTAATGAGCAGTTCTTC	CASSFIHRVNEQFF
-	TRBJ2-1	TRBV20-1	-	TGCAGTGCTAGAGTTAAACACAATGAGCAGATCTTC	CSARVKHNEQIF
-	TRBJ2-2	TRBV5-1	-	TGCGCCAGCAGCTTGAAGGGGGGGCACACCGGGGAGCTGTTTTTT	CASSLKGGHTGELFF
-	TRBJ2-3	TRBV6-1	-	TGTGCCAGCAGCCCCTCCCAGGGTCCTTGGTCAGATACGCAGTATTTT	CASSPSQGPWSDTQYF
few	TRBJ2-3	TRBV24-1	TRBD2	TGTGCCACCAGTGATTCTACTAGCGGGGGAAGCACAGATACGCAGTATTTT	CATSDSTSGGSTDTQYF
few	TRBJ2-5	TRBV12-3/TRBV12-4	-	TGTGCCAGCAGTTTACGGGGGCTAGAGACCCAGTACTTC	CASSLRGLETQYF
few	TRBJ2-3	TRBV5-6	-	TGTGCCAGCAGCTGGGGGGCCACAGATACGCAGTATTTT	CASSWGATDTQYF
-	TRBJ1-2	TRBV6-1	TRBD1	TGTGCCAGCAGAAACCAGGGGGCAGGAAACTATGGCTACACCTTC	CASRNQGAGNYGYTF
many	TRBJ1-2	TRBV3-1	TRBD1	TGTGCCAGCAGCCCCCGTCCAGGGGGCGGTGGCTACACCTTC	CASSPRPGGGGYTF
-	TRBJ1-5	TRBV20-1	-	TGCAGTGCTAGGCAAGTGTTGCAACAGCCCCAGCATTTT	CSARQVLQQPQHF
few	TRBJ2-7	TRBV4-1	TRBD2	TGCGCCAGCAGCCCTAGGTTGACACTAGCGGAGCAGTACTTC	CASSPRLTLAEQYF
few	TRBJ2-3	TRBV6-2/TRBV6-3	TRBD1	TGTGCCAGCAGTTACTCGACAGGGGCGGGGGATACGCAGTATTTT	CASSYSTGAGDTQYF